The 8 T cell receptor beta chains presented below share a single source sample, sequenced in a study of cytomegalovirus exposure and HLA in healthy donors. With 60 Vbeta and 13 Jbeta primers, the PCR was carried out. This table comes from immunoSEQ multiplex PCR, and its TCRdb copy is limited to in-frame clones, with some not included. The sample table includes some 110,000 clones. Sequencing used PBMCs. These TCRs come from a young man in good health and CMV-seronegative.

V and J are TRBV6-6 and TRBJ2-7; D is ambiguous. Trimming pared 2 bases from V and 0 bases from J, leaving 11 bases between. The germline V gene has CDR1 MNHNY and CDR2 SVGAGI (reference sequence). This CDR3 region has 15 residues. As DNA, the CDR3 is TGTGCCAGCAGTTACAACAGTCAAAGCTCCTACGAGCAGTACTTC. Translation gives CASSYNSQSSYEQYF.

The chain has TRBV9 and TRBJ2-7, with 8 bases that match TRBD1. Germline values: CDR1 SGDLS, CDR2 YYNGEE. The CDR3 has 14 amino acids. With 4 bases clipped from V and 9 bases from J, the junction kept 12 bases outside the gene matches. Written as DNA, the CDR3 is TGTGCCAGCAGCATCGACAGGGGAGTTAATGGGCAGTACTTC. This gives the protein CASSIDRGVNGQYF.

The V gene is TRBV28, the J gene TRBJ1-5; 7 bases agree with TRBD1. J gave up 1 base and V 6 bases, and 3 bases lay outside the gene matches. This CDR3 is 14 amino acids long. CDR1 and CDR2 (germline): MDHEN, SYDVKM. The CDR3 protein is CASRKGQSNQPQHF. CDR3 bases: TGTGCCAGCAGAAAGGGACAGAGCAATCAGCCCCAGCATTTT.

The gene calls are TRBV6-5 and TRBJ1-4; TRBD1 matches at 7 bases. Germline-derived CDR1 and CDR2 are MNHEY and SVGAGI. Losses at the gene ends were 5 bases for V and 2 bases for J; bases not matched to a gene: 5. This CDR3 region has 15 residues. In DNA, the CDR3 is TGTGCCAGCAGTCTACAGACAGGGACTAATGAAAAACTGTTTTTT. It is translated as CASSLQTGTNEKLFF.

The chain is built from TRBV7-3 and TRBJ2-1, with D maybe TRBD1 (6 bases). The CDR3 is 15 residues long. The V end lost 4 bases, the J end lost 0 bases, and 10 bases lay between the germline ends. CDR1 is SGHTA, CDR2 FQGTGA, per germline. The CDR3 sequence is CASSSTDSSYNEQFF. Written as DNA, the CDR3 is TGTGCCAGCAGCTCCACGGACAGCTCCTACAATGAGCAGTTCTTC.

The chain joins TRBV5-6 to TRBJ1-5, with TRBD1 identical over 9 bases. V was clipped by 2 bases and J by 0 bases; unmatched bases: 3. Germline values: CDR1 SGHDT, CDR2 YYEEEE. The CDR3 has 16 residues. DNA of the CDR3: TGTGCCAGCAGCTTACGGGACAGGGTTAGCAATCAGCCCCAGCATTTT. Its protein product is CASSLRDRVSNQPQHF.

V usage is TRBV6-1 and J usage is TRBJ1-2, with 8 bases fitting TRBD1. This CDR3 comprises 15 residues. Germline lookup yields CDR1 MNHNS and CDR2 SASEGT. V lost 4 bases and J lost 7; bases outside the gene matches: 11. The CDR3 bases are TGTGCCAGCAGTGGAATGGGGCAGGGGGCTGGTGGCTACACCTTC. Protein sequence: CASSGMGQGAGGYTF.

This sequence joins TRBV6-5 and TRBJ1-5, with TRBD1 identical over 8 bases. V lost 4 bases and J lost 7; bases outside the gene matches: 6. Germline V gene lookup returns CDR1 MNHEY and CDR2 SVGAGI. The CDR3 spans 14 residues. The CDR3 DNA reads as TGTGCCAGCAGTTCCAGGGGGCTCGAACAGCCCCAGCATTTT. Its protein product is CASSSRGLEQPQHF.